Listed here is a single T cell receptor (beta chain). The germline V and J ends were trimmed by 7 bases and 2 bases, with 14 bases remaining between them. The germline V gene has CDR1 SQVTM and CDR2 ANQGSEA. The CDR3 runs 14 residues. This sample was included in a study of CD8 T cells in Susac syndrome. CD8+ and CD4+ T cells circulating in blood were sequenced for TCR beta. Healthy donors formed controls matched for age and sex. RNA in amounts of roughly 0.5 to 1 ug was reverse transcribed with random hexamers. It was immunoSEQ multiplex PCR that amplified TCR beta CDR3 across 54 Vbeta and 13 Jbeta. Each CDR3 protein gets one entry after TCRdb re-called the immunoSEQ multiplex PCR reads with MiXCR. The data show about 210,000 distinct CDR3 sequences, roughly 92% seen once.

V gene TRBV29-1 combines with J gene TRBJ2-2; TRBD2 might be the D (6 bases). Sequences were obtained from CD4+ T cells from PBMCs. The sequence was obtained from a human donor in good health. Here the CDR3 reads CSARGLHNTGELFF. CDR3 DNA: TGCAGCGCCCGGGGACTCCATAACACCGGGGAGCTGTTTTTT.